The 10 T cell receptor beta chains listed next were all sequenced from one sample in a study of cytomegalovirus exposure and HLA in healthy donors. Amplification used 60 Vbeta primers and 13 Jbeta primers. Sequenced by immunoSEQ multiplex PCR; TCRdb stores in-frame clones only, minus some. The sample consists of over 200,000 clones, around four fifths of them appearing once. Sample: PBMCs. Receptors originate from a woman aged 40 to 55 in good health and CMV-seronegative.

This rearrangement joins TRBV7-9 to TRBJ2-7, with a possible D match to TRBD1 (5 bases). The CDR3 sequence is 13 residues long. Germline-derived CDR1 and CDR2 are SEHNR and FQNEAQ (reference sequence). V was shortened by 6 bases and J by 6 bases, with 15 bases between the two germline ends. This CDR3 reads CASSPPQGSEQYF. In nucleotides, the CDR3 is TGTGCCAGCAGTCCACCCCAGGGATCCGAGCAGTACTTC.

The V gene is TRBV7-8, the J gene TRBJ1-1; D unclear. In germline, CDR1 is SGHVS, CDR2 FQNEAQ. V lost 0 bases and J lost 4, with 6 bases in between. The CDR3 has 13 amino acids. The CDR3 loop reads CASSLAEGTEAFF. CDR3 nucleotide sequence: TGTGCCAGCAGCTTAGCCGAGGGCACTGAAGCTTTCTTT.

The chain combines TRBV30 with TRBJ1-2; 8 bases line up with TRBD1. Germline CDR1 GTSNPN, CDR2 SVGIG (reference sequence). The CDR3 has 14 residues. Trimming took 0 bases from V and 6 from J; bases not matched to a gene: 6. The CDR3 DNA sequence: TGTGCCTGGAGTGTACGGACAGGGTGGGATGGCTACACCTTC. Protein sequence: CAWSVRTGWDGYTF.

This chain joins TRBV5-4 and TRBJ1-4; the D is unclear. The V end was cut by 0 bases, the J end by 8 bases, with 8 bases between. Germline lookup yields CDR1 SGHNT and CDR2 YYREEE (reference sequence). This CDR3 contains 13 residues. CDR3 protein: CASSLGLEEKLFF. The CDR3 DNA follows: TGTGCCAGCAGCTTGGGACTCGAGGAAAAACTGTTTTTT.

This chain uses TRBV5-1 with TRBJ2-5, with 9 bases aligning to TRBD2. CDR3 length equals 17 residues. Per the germline V gene, CDR1 is SGHRS and CDR2 is YFSETQ. V gave up 2 bases and J gave up 6 bases; unmatched junction bases: 14. Here the CDR3 DNA reads TGCGCCAGCAGCTTCCACAGTAGCGGGGGAGACGGAAAGACCCAGTACTTC. Protein: CASSFHSSGGDGKTQYF.

This clone was seen a single time. The V call is TRBV5-1, the J call TRBJ2-5; tentative D call: TRBD2 (5 bases). The germline V gene has CDR1 SGHRS and CDR2 YFSETQ. The CDR3 sequence is 15 residues long. Trimming cost V 2 bases and J 5 bases, with 16 bases left between them. The CDR3, as DNA: TGCGCCAGCAGCTTTCTAAATTTCGGCGGGGAGACCCAGTACTTC. It specifies CASSFLNFGGETQYF. Filled out from reference TRBV5-1 and TRBJ2-5, the complete variable domain reads KAGVTQTPRYLIKTRGQQVTLSCSPISGHRSVSWYQQTPGQGLQFLFEYFSETQRNKGNFPGRFSGRQFSNSRSEMNVSTLELGDSALYLCASSFLNFGGETQYFGPGTRLLVL.

The rearrangement uses TRBV19 and TRBJ1-2, with D possibly being TRBD1 (6 bases). Germline loops: CDR1 LNHDA, CDR2 SQIVND (reference sequence). V was clipped by 6 bases and J by 4 bases, with 12 bases between them. This CDR3 spans 13 amino acids. CDR3 DNA: TGTGCCAGTAGCCAGGACAGAGTCTATGGCTACACCTTC. It is translated as CASSQDRVYGYTF. Supplemented by reference TRBV19 and TRBJ1-2, the full variable domain reads DGGITQSPKYLFRKEGQNVTLSCEQNLNHDAMYWYRQDPGQGLRLIYYSQIVNDFQKGDIAEGYSVSREKKESFPLTVTSAQKNPTAFYLCASSQDRVYGYTFGSGTRLTVV.

Remarks on this clone: The sample contains more than one DNA sequence encoding this CDR3. V is TRBV10-3 and J is TRBJ2-2, with D possibly being TRBD1 (5 bases). Germline-derived CDR1 and CDR2 are ENHRY and SYGVKD. The CDR3 length is 15 residues. The germline V and J ends were trimmed by 0 bases and 4 bases, with 9 bases remaining between them. In DNA, the CDR3 is TGTGCCATCAGTGAGTCTCAGGGTTTCACCGGGGAGCTGTTTTTT. As protein: CAISESQGFTGELFF.

The V gene is TRBV6-1, the J gene TRBJ2-2; D remains ambiguous. V lost 6 bases and J lost 0, with 8 bases in between. Germline V CDR1 and CDR2: MNHNS, SASEGT. The CDR3 length is 14 residues. In DNA form, the CDR3 reads TGTGCCAGCAGCCACATCTCGAACACCGGGGAGCTGTTTTTT. Translation: CASSHISNTGELFF.

CDR3 bases: TGTGCCACCAGCCGGGACAGGGGGACCTACGAGCAGTACTTC. Its protein is CATSRDRGTYEQYF. V gene TRBV15 combines with J gene TRBJ2-7; 11 nucleotides line up with TRBD1. J was trimmed by 2 bases and V by 5 bases; bases with no gene match: 2. Per the germline V gene, CDR1 is LNHNV and CDR2 is YYDKDF (reference sequence). The CDR3 spans 14 residues. Using reference TRBV15 and TRBJ2-7 for the parts outside the CDR3, the full variable domain is DAMVIQNPRYQVTQFGKPVTLSCSQTLNHNVMYWYQQKSSQAPKLLFHYYDKDFNNEADTPDNFQSRRPNTSFCFLDIRSPGLGDTAMYLCATSRDRGTYEQYFGPGTRLTVT.